What follows are 6 T cell receptor beta chains derived from one specimen sequenced in a study of blood T cells in healthy people across ages. Alongside a J-beta primer mix, a sample-barcoded 5' primer served in a second PCR lasting about 7 to 12 cycles. TCRdb re-analysed the 5' RACE reads in MiXCR, keeping a single row per CDR3 protein. The data show around 1,000,000 distinct CDR3 sequences, about 25% seen once. These same data were also listed under a study on T cells of mothers and their children.

Sequencing was carried out using blood. The receptor source for this set is a girl aged 2 to 10 in good health.

The sample holds a few counts of this clonotype. The rearrangement uses TRBV3-1 and TRBJ2-3; D may be TRBD2 (6 bases). CDR3 length: 16 residues. Germline CDR1 reads LGHDT; CDR2 reads YNNKEL (reference sequence). V was shortened by 1 base and J by 2 bases, with 13 bases between the two germline ends. CDR3 amino acids: CASSQGRAKSTDTQYF. In DNA, the CDR3 is TGTGCCAGCAGCCAAGGGAGGGCAAAATCCACAGATACGCAGTATTTT.

J is TRBJ1-4 and V is TRBV5-6; perhaps TRBD1 as D (6 bases). V was clipped by 1 base and J by 8 bases, with 12 bases between them. The CDR3 extends over 14 amino acids. CDR1 SGHDT and CDR2 YYEEEE come from the germline V gene. The CDR3: CASSLLQGPEKLFF. CDR3 bases: TGTGCCAGCAGCTTGCTGCAGGGGCCAGAAAAACTGTTTTTT.

This clonotype was seen only a few times. V is TRBV28 and J is TRBJ1-6; the D is unclear. CDR1 is MDHEN and CDR2 is SYDVKM in the germline V gene. Trimming pared 2 bases from V and 7 bases from J, leaving 9 bases between. This CDR3 has 14 amino acids. Here the CDR3 DNA reads TGTGCCAGCAGTTTACTGCCGGAGAATTCACCCCTCCACTTT. This gives the protein CASSLLPENSPLHF.

The CDR3 protein is CASSLEGGGGTDTQYF. The CDR3 DNA sequence: TGTGCCAGCAGCTTAGAGGGAGGGGGCGGCACAGATACGCAGTATTTT. This chain joins TRBV7-2 and TRBJ2-3; D may match TRBD1 or TRBD2 (7 bases each). Trimming left V 1 base short and J 1 base short, with 12 bases between. CDR1 is SGHTA and CDR2 is FQGNSA in the germline V gene. The CDR3 has 16 amino acids. Using reference TRBV7-2 and TRBJ2-3 for the parts outside the CDR3, the full variable domain is GAGVSQSPSNKVTEKGKDVELRCDPISGHTALYWYRQSLGQGLEFLIYFQGNSAPDKSGLPSDRFSAERTGGSVSTLTIQRTQQEDSAVYLCASSLEGGGGTDTQYFGPGTRLTVL.

The chain combines TRBV27 with TRBJ2-1, with D perhaps matching TRBD1 (6 bases). From germline, CDR1 is MNHEY and CDR2 SMNVEV (reference sequence). Trimming cost V 8 bases and J 7 bases, with 18 bases left between them. This CDR3 is built from 14 residues. The CDR3 DNA reads TGTGCCAGCTCTGGGCAGGGGTTTCGAAATGAGCAGTTCTTC. Translation: CASSGQGFRNEQFF.

The rearrangement joins TRBV14 to TRBJ2-1; D is undetermined. V was trimmed by 5 bases and J by 5 bases, leaving 10 bases between them. This CDR3 region has 13 residues. From germline, CDR1 is SGHDN and CDR2 FVKESK. This CDR3 is CASSSSNDNEQFF. CDR3 nucleotide sequence: TGTGCCAGCAGCTCTTCAAACGACAATGAGCAGTTCTTC.